This T cell receptor (beta chain) was obtained from a study of T cell responses to AZD1222 COVID-19 vaccine. Study-level points and caveats: White British people made up most donors, females outnumbered males, and clonal diversity was possibly underestimated. Dominant CD4 TCR responses targeted spike regions 160-218 and 743-854.

In the case of this clone: Its antigen is unknown.

Repertoires were generated with immunoSEQ multiplex PCR, while TCRdb's copy carries only in-frame clones and drops some. The table has some 120,000 clones, approximately 85% seen once; the top ten hold 3.9%. Trimming left V 0 bases short and J 4 bases short, with 6 bases between. The germline V gene encodes CDR1 LNHDA and CDR2 SQIVND (reference sequence). CDR3 size: 13 residues. This specimen consisted of peripheral blood, obtained on day 0 of MenACWY control vaccination. The J gene is TRBJ1-2, the V gene TRBV19; no reliable D call. The TCR comes from an adult in good health. The CDR3 loop is CASSIDRSYGYTF. The CDR3 DNA is TGTGCCAGTAGTATAGACAGAAGCTATGGCTACACCTTC.